Sequencing of this T cell receptor beta chain was carried out in a study of tumor-infiltrating lymphocytes in primary liver carcinoma. The CDR3 extends over 14 amino acids. CDR1 MGHRA and CDR2 YSYEKL come from the germline V gene. Total RNA (approximately 450 ng) served as template for TCR beta cDNA synthesis primed by a constant-region primer. The TCR beta library was amplified through three nested multiplex PCR rounds in a modified ARM-PCR procedure. It was with TRBV1-TRBV30 forward primers and a C-beta reverse primer that the first two PCR rounds were run, at around 11 cycles each. One entry per CDR3 protein results from TCRdb running MiXCR on the multiplex PCR reads. The table lists 100,000 to 150,000 distinct CDR3 sequences, around 64% of them singletons. With respect to this clonotype: Its matching antigen is unknown. The germline gene is not matched at one end of the junction; a read error may be the cause.

Bulk tissue was left unsorted, and RNA and DNA were co-extracted from about 19-30 mg of it. Patients underwent surgical resection for primary liver carcinoma. The patients, who had chronic HBV infection, were treatment-naive (untreated). Study conclusions and caveats: Merely some 7.5-25% of top clones spanned all five tumor regions. Blood's top-250-clone fraction was significantly lower than that of tumors (p = 0.039).

The chain carries TRBV4-1 and TRBJ2-5; D is undetermined. This TCR came from an older woman with primary liver carcinoma and hepatitis B virus infection. Sequenced: liver tumor tissue from sampling region 3. The subset here: tumor region T3, left-lateral pole. CDR3 region: CASSPGSGQETQCF. The DNA for the CDR3 is TGCGCCAGCAGCCCCGGGTCCGGCCAAGAGACCCAGTGCTTC.